These 32 T cell receptor beta chains originate from one sample sequenced in a study of tumor-infiltrating lymphocytes in localized non-small cell lung cancer. Using immunoSEQ multiplex PCR, the repertoire was profiled, and TCRdb retains in-frame clones only, with some absent. The data show around 6,800 clones, less than 80% seen once. The source material was uninvolved lung tissue not adjacent to the tumor. Source of these receptors: a human donor with non-small cell lung cancer.

The chain uses TRBV6-5 and TRBJ2-3; D gene unclear. The CDR3 is made up of 15 amino acids. Germline V gene data show CDR1 as MNHEY and CDR2 as SVGAGI. The V end was cut by 5 bases, the J end by 0 bases, with 12 bases between. CDR3 protein: CASSQDTLSTDTQYF. CDR3 DNA sequence: TGTGCCAGCAGTCAAGACACTCTCAGCACAGATACGCAGTATTTT.

The chain carries TRBV4-2 and TRBJ2-4; 13 bases match TRBD2. The length of the CDR3 is 19 residues. The V and J ends lost 3 bases and 1 base, in that order; junction bases with no gene match: 9. Germline values: CDR1 LGHNA, CDR2 YNFKEQ. This chain's CDR3 is CASSHGLAGDSSAKNIQYF. The DNA of the CDR3 is TGTGCCAGCAGCCACGGACTAGCGGGGGATTCTTCGGCCAAAAACATTCAGTACTTC.

The chain has TRBV9 and TRBJ2-3; D not resolved. The CDR3 runs 14 residues. The germline CDR1 and CDR2 sequences are SGDLS and YYNGEE. Trimming pared 0 bases from V and 1 base from J, leaving 6 bases between. CDR3 DNA: TGTGCCAGCAGCGTAGTTGGGGGCACAGATACGCAGTATTTT. Its translation is CASSVVGGTDTQYF.

The chain combines TRBV6-1 with TRBJ2-5; TRBD2 is a possible D gene (5 bases). V shed 8 bases and J shed 1 base, with 11 bases lying between them. Germline V CDR1 and CDR2: MNHNS, SASEGT. The CDR3 consists of 13 residues. This chain's CDR3 is CASAGGSQETQYF. CDR3 coding DNA: TGTGCCAGCGCCGGAGGAAGCCAAGAGACCCAGTACTTC.

The chain joins TRBV4-2 to TRBJ2-1; no clear D gene. Trimming shortened V by 3 bases and J by 0 bases, and 12 bases separated the two germline ends. Per the germline V gene, CDR1 is LGHNA and CDR2 is YNFKEQ. The CDR3 extends over 16 amino acids. The DNA of the CDR3 is TGTGCCAGCAGCCAGGCTAGGAGAAGCTCCTACAATGAGCAGTTCTTC. Translation: CASSQARRSSYNEQFF.

This clone was seen more than once but under ten times. The V and J genes are TRBV19 and TRBJ2-1; 13 nucleotides line up with TRBD2. The CDR3 has 19 amino acids. Germline V gene data show CDR1 as LNHDA and CDR2 as SQIVND (reference sequence). The V gene end was trimmed by 10 bases and the J gene end by 5 bases; junction bases not matched to a gene: 20. CDR3 loop: CATRGRGTSGGAHHNEQFF. CDR3 sequence (DNA): TGTGCCACCCGGGGCAGGGGAACTAGCGGGGGGGCCCACCACAATGAGCAGTTCTTC. The full variable domain, in which reference TRBV19 and TRBJ2-1 provide the parts outside the CDR3, is DGGITQSPKYLFRKEGQNVTLSCEQNLNHDAMYWYRQDPGQGLRLIYYSQIVNDFQKGDIAEGYSVSREKKESFPLTVTSAQKNPTAFYLCATRGRGTSGGAHHNEQFFGPGTRLTVL.

The chain is built from TRBV11-1 and TRBJ2-3; TRBD2 is a possible D gene (5 bases). The CDR3 contains 13 residues. Germline CDR1 is SGHAT and CDR2 is FQDESV (reference sequence). Trimming shortened V by 5 bases and J by 6 bases, and 12 bases separated the two germline ends. CDR3 nucleotides: TGTGCCAGCAGCCCCCTGAGGGCCGATACGCAGTATTTT. Translated: CASSPLRADTQYF.

This chain links TRBV30 with TRBJ2-7; 7 bases agree with TRBD1. The junction had 7 bases not matched to a gene; V was cut back by 2 bases and J by 3 bases. Germline V lookup: CDR1 GTSNPN, CDR2 SVGIG (reference sequence). The CDR3 has 14 amino acids. The CDR3 reads CAWSSLGQHYEQYF. In nucleotides, the CDR3 is TGTGCCTGGAGTAGCCTGGGACAGCACTACGAGCAGTACTTC.

The chain couples TRBV28 to TRBJ1-5, with D perhaps matching TRBD1 (5 bases). Trimming shortened V by 8 bases and J by 6 bases, and 5 bases separated the two germline ends. From germline, CDR1 is MDHEN and CDR2 SYDVKM. CDR3 length equals 10 residues. The CDR3 sequence is CASGGQPQHF. The DNA of the CDR3 is TGTGCCAGCGGGGGTCAGCCCCAGCATTTT.

This chain uses TRBV9 with TRBJ2-1; D gene ambiguous. Germline V gene sequence: CDR1 SGDLS, CDR2 YYNGEE. The CDR3 spans 15 residues. V lost 1 base, J lost 0 bases, and 8 bases lay in between. The CDR3 nucleotides read TGTGCCAGCAGCGTAAAGACGAGCTCCTACAATGAGCAGTTCTTC. This sequence encodes CASSVKTSSYNEQFF.

This clone has more than one count but fewer than ten. The identical CDR3 is also encoded by other nucleotide sequences in the sample. This chain joins TRBV19 and TRBJ1-5; 9 bases fit TRBD1. V lost 7 bases and J lost 4; bases outside the gene matches: 5. The V gene's germline CDR1 is LNHDA and CDR2 SQIVND (reference sequence). The CDR3 is made up of 14 amino acids. This CDR3 is CASTPGQGNQPQHF. DNA of the CDR3: TGTGCCAGTACCCCCGGACAGGGGAATCAGCCCCAGCATTTT. Supplemented by reference TRBV19 and TRBJ1-5, the full variable domain reads DGGITQSPKYLFRKEGQNVTLSCEQNLNHDAMYWYRQDPGQGLRLIYYSQIVNDFQKGDIAEGYSVSREKKESFPLTVTSAQKNPTAFYLCASTPGQGNQPQHFGDGTRLSIL.

The sample holds a few counts of this clone. The V gene is TRBV5-1, the J gene TRBJ2-1, with 7 positions matching TRBD1. J was trimmed by 3 bases and V by 3 bases; bases with no gene match: 9. CDR1 SGHRS and CDR2 YFSETQ come from the germline V gene. The CDR3 runs 16 residues. CDR3 sequence: CASSWADRVRYNEQFF. CDR3 nucleotide sequence: TGCGCCAGCAGCTGGGCCGACAGGGTCCGCTACAATGAGCAGTTCTTC.

This clone was detected only a few times. This chain joins TRBV10-3 and TRBJ1-2, with D perhaps matching TRBD1 (5 bases). The CDR3 extends over 15 amino acids. CDR1 ENHRY and CDR2 SYGVKD come from the germline V gene. The V end was cut by 3 bases, the J end by 1 base, with 12 bases between. For the CDR3, the DNA is TGTGCCATCAGTGATTTCGGGGGAAATAACTATGGCTACACCTTC. This gives the protein CAISDFGGNNYGYTF.

The rearrangement uses TRBV7-9 and TRBJ1-3; 9 bases agree with TRBD1. The length of the CDR3 is 19 residues. Germline CDR1 is SEHNR and CDR2 is FQNEAQ (reference sequence). The junction had 16 bases not matched to a gene; V was cut back by 1 base and J by 6 bases. CDR3 DNA: TGTGCCAGCAGCTTAGACACCTTTTCTATGGGACAGGGCGAAAACACCATATATTTT. This codes for CASSLDTFSMGQGENTIYF.

The rearrangement links TRBV6-7 to TRBJ2-2, with 13 bases matching TRBD2. TRBV6-7 is identified as an open reading frame with a role that is uncertain. Trimming removed 2 bases from V and 1 base from J; junction bases left unmatched: 10. This CDR3 is built from 20 residues. CDR3 coding DNA: TGTGCCAGCAGTTACCTGACCGCCCGGACTAGCGGGAGGAACACCGGGGAGCTGTTTTTT. Its translation: CASSYLTARTSGRNTGELFF.

In DNA form, the CDR3 reads TGTGCCAGCAGCGTACAGGGCACGTTGTTGACGCAGTATTTT. Translated: CASSVQGTLLTQYF. The chain uses TRBV9 and TRBJ2-3; D is perhaps TRBD1 (5 bases). This CDR3 has 14 residues. Per the germline V gene, CDR1 is SGDLS and CDR2 is YYNGEE. Trimming shortened V by 1 base and J by 9 bases, and 15 bases separated the two germline ends.

The chain couples TRBV12-5 to TRBJ1-3; D gene ambiguous. Germline-derived CDR1 and CDR2 are LGHNT and FRNRAP. V gave up 7 bases and J gave up 0 bases, with 16 bases separating them. The CDR3 has 16 amino acids. DNA of the CDR3: TGTGCTAGTGCCTCGAACGCCCGAGCCTCTGGAAACACCATATATTTT. This codes for CASASNARASGNTIYF.

The gene calls are TRBV6-6 and TRBJ2-3; D assignment may be TRBD1 or TRBD2 (5 bases each). V lost 4 bases, J lost 10 bases, and 24 bases lay in between. Germline V gene sequence: CDR1 MNHNY, CDR2 SVGAGI (reference sequence). CDR3 size: 16 residues. The chain's CDR3 is CASSFPGTSTPGAQYF. The CDR3 DNA sequence: TGTGCCAGCAGTTTTCCGGGGACCAGCACCCCAGGTGCGCAGTATTTT.

The count of this clone is one. The V call is TRBV30, the J call TRBJ1-1; D may be TRBD1 (5 bases). Trimming shortened V by 7 bases and J by 2 bases, and 17 bases separated the two germline ends. This CDR3 has 14 amino acids. Germline loops: CDR1 GTSNPN, CDR2 SVGIG (reference sequence). The CDR3 DNA sequence: TGTGCCTCCCCCAGGATGGGGGGAAACACTGAAGCTTTCTTT. This codes for CASPRMGGNTEAFF.

The sample holds one count of this clone. The chain couples TRBV10-3 to TRBJ2-7, with D possibly matching TRBD2 (6 bases). Germline V lookup: CDR1 ENHRY, CDR2 SYGVKD. This CDR3 contains 14 residues. V was shortened by 4 bases and J by 3 bases, with 13 bases between the two germline ends. This chain's CDR3 is CAISVWRESYEQYF. CDR3 nucleotide sequence: TGTGCCATCAGTGTTTGGCGGGAAAGCTACGAGCAGTACTTC.

This clone was recorded once. The rearrangement links TRBV11-3 to TRBJ2-1; 9 bases align to TRBD1. The germline V gene has CDR1 SGHNT and CDR2 YENEEA. The CDR3 consists of 15 residues. V was pared by 5 bases and J by 3 bases, with 5 bases of the junction left unmatched. The CDR3 sequence: CASSARTGDYNEQFF. DNA of the CDR3: TGTGCCAGCAGCGCCCGGACAGGGGACTACAATGAGCAGTTCTTC.

This clone was picked up one time. The chain recombines TRBV27 with TRBJ2-3, with D maybe TRBD1 (7 bases). Germline CDR1 MNHEY, CDR2 SMNVEV (reference sequence). This CDR3 has 15 residues. Trimming took 5 bases from V and 5 from J, leaving 17 bases between them. CDR3: CASSLTGRFRDTQYF. The CDR3, as DNA: TGTGCCAGCAGTCTGACAGGGAGGTTTAGAGATACGCAGTATTTT.

J is TRBJ2-3 and V is TRBV4-2, with 7 bases that match TRBD2. J gave up 0 bases and V 4 bases, and 4 bases lay outside the gene matches. Germline CDR1 is LGHNA and CDR2 is YNFKEQ. The CDR3 extends over 15 amino acids. CDR3 nucleotide sequence: TGTGCCAGCAGCCCAACTAGCGTCAGCACAGATACGCAGTATTTT. Translated, it gives CASSPTSVSTDTQYF.

V is TRBV5-1 and J is TRBJ2-5, with no clear D. The ends were cut back, 0 bases at V and 4 bases at J, with 7 bases in the middle. The germline CDR1 and CDR2 sequences are SGHRS and YFSETQ. The CDR3 is 13 amino acids. The CDR3 reads CASSLVPPETQYF. In DNA form, the CDR3 reads TGCGCCAGCAGCTTGGTCCCCCCAGAGACCCAGTACTTC.

This clone was observed once. CDR3 residues: CASSTSGRASGELFF. The CDR3 nucleotides are TGTGCCAGCAGTACTAGCGGGAGGGCTTCCGGGGAGCTGTTTTTT. The rearrangement uses TRBV2 and TRBJ2-2, with 13 bases matching TRBD2. This CDR3 comprises 15 residues. V lost 5 bases, J lost 6 bases, and 3 bases stayed unmatched. Germline V lookup: CDR1 SNHLY, CDR2 FYNNEI.

This clone was observed once. The CDR3 DNA follows: TGTGCCAGCAGCTTAGGACGGCGTCTTGGCTACACCTTC. Residues: CASSLGRRLGYTF. The chain couples TRBV11-3 to TRBJ1-2; no clear D. The CDR3 spans 13 residues. The germline V gene encodes CDR1 SGHNT and CDR2 YENEEA. The germline V and J ends were trimmed by 1 base and 7 bases, with 10 bases remaining between them.

The J gene is TRBJ2-1, the V gene TRBV10-3, with D hard to call. The V gene's germline CDR1 is ENHRY and CDR2 SYGVKD. V shed 2 bases and J shed 9 bases, with 5 bases lying between them. CDR3 length: 11 amino acids. In nucleotides, the CDR3 is TGTGCCATCAGTGAGAGTGTTGAGCAGTTCTTC. Residues: CAISESVEQFF.

The V and J genes are TRBV4-2 and TRBJ2-2; 9 positions match TRBD1. Germline V CDR1 and CDR2: LGHNA, YNFKEQ. V shed 4 bases and J 4 bases; nucleotides not matched to a gene: 10. The length of the CDR3 is 17 residues. In nucleotides, the CDR3 is TGTGCCAGCAGCCCGGACAGGGGTCGTGATGGCACCGGGGAGCTGTTTTTT. This translates into CASSPDRGRDGTGELFF.

This sequence joins TRBV28 and TRBJ2-3; no definite D call. Trimming stripped 4 bases from V and 9 bases from J, with 29 bases between. CDR1 and CDR2 (germline): MDHEN, SYDVKM. There are 18 residues in the CDR3. This CDR3 reads CASSWAITQRPMWVTQYF. The CDR3 nucleotides are TGTGCCAGCAGTTGGGCTATTACGCAGCGTCCAATGTGGGTAACGCAGTATTTT.

This clone was detected a few times. The chain couples TRBV6-1 to TRBJ2-3; TRBD2 matches at 7 bases. Germline-derived CDR1 and CDR2 are MNHNS and SASEGT. The CDR3 extends over 17 amino acids. Losses at the gene ends were 3 bases for V and 0 bases for J; bases not matched to a gene: 9. The CDR3, as DNA: TGTGCCAGCAGTGACGTCCTTGGGCGGGGGAGCACAGATACGCAGTATTTT. This codes for CASSDVLGRGSTDTQYF.

This chain links TRBV6-1 with TRBJ1-3; D is unclear. Germline CDR1 is MNHNS and CDR2 is SASEGT. The length of the CDR3 is 14 residues. Trimming took 3 bases from V and 0 from J, leaving 6 bases between them. For the CDR3, the DNA is TGTGCCAGCAGTGACGGCAGCTCTGGAAACACCATATATTTT. This sequence encodes CASSDGSSGNTIYF.

V and J are TRBV6-5 and TRBJ1-5; D may be TRBD1 (6 bases). Trimming took 5 bases from V and 6 from J, leaving 17 bases between them. The CDR3 spans 15 residues. Per the germline V gene, CDR1 is MNHEY and CDR2 is SVGAGI. The chain's CDR3 is CASSRVQGPSQPQHF. CDR3 sequence (DNA): TGTGCCAGCAGTCGCGTACAGGGCCCAAGTCAGCCCCAGCATTTT.